These 9 T cell receptor beta chains came from one sample sequenced in a study of T cell responses to AZD1222 COVID-19 vaccine. Sequencing was performed with immunoSEQ multiplex PCR; in TCRdb, only in-frame clones are kept and a portion is missing. The table lists more than 85,000 clones, about 88% of them singletons. The source was peripheral blood, collected on day 0 of AZD1222 vaccination. The receptors were sampled from an adult in good health.

This clone occurred once. V gene TRBV30 combines with J gene TRBJ1-2, with 8 bases matching TRBD1. Germline CDR1 GTSNPN, CDR2 SVGIG (reference sequence). The V segment lost 7 bases and the J segment 2 bases; nucleotides outside the gene matches: 9. The CDR3 runs to 14 residues. The CDR3 nucleotides read TGTGCCTTGCGGGGGACAGGTCGGAACTATGGCTACACCTTC. Its protein is CALRGTGRNYGYTF.

J is TRBJ2-1 and V is TRBV5-4; D is uncertain. Germline CDR1 SGHNT, CDR2 YYREEE (reference sequence). CDR3 size: 15 residues. Trimming removed 0 bases from V and 8 bases from J, with 15 bases in between. The CDR3 DNA reads TGTGCCAGCAGCTTGGACCCCACCACCTCCGATGAGCAGTTCTTC. It encodes CASSLDPTTSDEQFF.

The V gene is TRBV5-4, the J gene TRBJ2-3; D is uncertain. The germline gives CDR1 SGHNT, CDR2 YYREEE (reference sequence). Trimming shortened V by 2 bases and J by 2 bases, and 9 bases separated the two germline ends. The CDR3 runs 14 residues. As DNA, the CDR3 is TGTGCCAGCAGCTTTTGGGCATACACAGATACGCAGTATTTT. Encoded protein: CASSFWAYTDTQYF.

J is TRBJ1-2 and V is TRBV5-6; D gene uncertain. V lost 4 bases to trimming and J lost 4 bases, with 8 bases between them. CDR3 length: 12 residues. From germline, CDR1 is SGHDT and CDR2 YYEEEE. CDR3 protein: CASSPYGYGYTF. CDR3 sequence (DNA): TGTGCCAGCAGCCCGTACGGCTATGGCTACACCTTC.

The chain links TRBV19 to TRBJ2-2; 9 nucleotides line up with TRBD1. CDR1 and CDR2 from the germline V gene are LNHDA and SQIVND (reference sequence). The junction had 13 bases not matched to a gene; V was cut back by 7 bases and J by 4 bases. The CDR3 spans 17 residues. The CDR3 DNA sequence: TGTGCCAGTATCACGACAGGGGGGAGGTATAGCACCGGGGAGCTGTTTTTT. This encodes CASITTGGRYSTGELFF.

The chain carries TRBV4-3 and TRBJ1-3; tentative D call: TRBD1 (6 bases). Germline V CDR1 and CDR2: LGHNA, YSLEER. The CDR3 has 16 residues. The V end was cut by 1 base, the J end by 4 bases, with 14 bases between. The DNA of the CDR3 is TGCGCCAGCAGCCAAGCCGGGGGGGCGGGAGGAAACACCATATATTTT. Its protein product is CASSQAGGAGGNTIYF.

The V call is TRBV10-1, the J call TRBJ2-4, with 9 bases aligning to TRBD2. Germline values: CDR1 WNHNN, CDR2 SYGVQD (reference sequence). CDR3 length: 14 residues. CDR3 DNA: TGCGGGGTAGCGGGAGTTGTGGTCAAAAACATTCAGTACTTC. It codes for CGVAGVVVKNIQYF.

This clone has only a few counts. This chain connects TRBV10-2 to TRBJ1-1; D is undetermined. The V gene's germline CDR1 is WSHSY and CDR2 SAAADI. Trimming removed 8 bases from V and 1 base from J, with 17 bases in between. This CDR3 comprises 15 residues. The CDR3 region is CASASQRTQNTEAFF. The CDR3 DNA sequence: TGCGCCAGCGCCTCCCAGCGGACCCAGAACACTGAAGCTTTCTTT.

The V and J genes are TRBV6-2 or TRBV6-3 and TRBJ2-7; a possible D gene is TRBD1 (6 bases). This CDR3 spans 13 amino acids. Germline V gene data show CDR1 as MNHEY and CDR2 as SVGEGT. Trimming removed 5 bases at V and 3 bases at J, with 11 bases between. The CDR3 DNA sequence: TGTGCCAGCAGTAGGACAGACAACTACGAGCAGTACGTC. As protein: CASSRTDNYEQYV.